This record looks at one T cell receptor (beta chain) sequence and its context. This clone's antigen is unknown. Per-base quality was not reported, and no clone a single base away is much larger than it. These data are taken from a study of shared T cell receptors in the human thymus (dated by TCRdb to 2020 to 2022). For context, the study as a whole: The study investigated the way shared, self-reactive T-cell receptor alpha chains are produced in the human thymus.

The library came from the immunoSEQ multiplex PCR assay. Sourced from immuneACCESS, this table was stored by TCRdb with only in-frame sequences that have V and J called. A share of the clones is absent; for the studies checked, an unresolved V gene accounts for under half, and the remainder has no known explanation. The sample data list approximately 580,000 clones, and about 84% of these were observed just once. The ten largest clones represent roughly 0.013% of the sample. V loses 6 bases, J loses 7 bases, and the germline ends lie 7 bases apart. CDR1 SGHTA and CDR2 FQGNSA are derived from the germline V gene. The CDR3 spans 11 residues, from the cysteine through the phenylalanine. Just the 33-base CDR3 DNA is kept, in frame starting at base 1. A further study also used this sample, focusing on human thymus T cells. The other study reports the following: The donors were immunologically healthy infants in Finland who had open corrective cardiac surgery for congenital heart defects. Thymus tissue was obtained as surgical resects removed during corrective cardiac surgery. Usage of V and J gene segments appeared to be biased in both the thymic and the peripheral blood repertoires. Highly overlapping thymic TCR repertoires among unrelated individuals were reported in the related research. The study characterized TCR alpha and beta repertoires from eight infant thymus samples and four related peripheral blood samples. Donor ages ranged from roughly 6 to 250 days, and the cohort comprised 5 to 7 male and a couple of female infants. Thymocytes were released mechanically from tissue and stored at -70 °C as pellets of about 9-32 million cells. Genomic DNA was extracted from frozen cell pellets with a QIAsymphony instrument. The immunoSEQ multiplex PCR assay was used to amplify the TCRB and TCRAD loci from a standardized amount of quality-controlled genomic DNA. Amplicons spanned the V(D)J region at a length sufficient to cover the CDR3 and identify V and J genes. Through the commercial immunoSEQ service, the amplicons were sequenced on an Illumina platform. Primer bias and sequencing errors were corrected using previously described methods, and TCRAD and TCRB definitions followed the IMGT database. Analysis of the repertoires was done with immunoSEQ Analyzer 3.0 and VDJTools and included basic statistics, V/J segment usage, diversity estimates, rarefaction and pairwise overlap. Diversity was estimated using the Chao1, ChaoE, Efron-Thisted, Shannon and inverse Simpson indices, and was also estimated on datasets down-sampled to the size of the smallest sample. For repertoire overlap, CDR3 nucleotide sequence, V gene and J gene had to match strictly, and clustering was done by Jaccard-based multidimensional scaling. Thymus samples yielded on average approximately 800,000 unique TCRB clonotypes, compared with 80,000 to 85,000 from blood samples.

The sequence is built from TRBV7-2 and TRBJ2-1; a confident D gene designation cannot be given. Specimen: thymocytes. The TCR originated in a boy under three years old with a congenital heart defect. Donor details come from another sample of the same person, matched by shared clones. The DNA is TGTGCCAGCAGGTTGACAAATGAGCAGTTCTTC. Translated, this gives CASRLTNEQFF.